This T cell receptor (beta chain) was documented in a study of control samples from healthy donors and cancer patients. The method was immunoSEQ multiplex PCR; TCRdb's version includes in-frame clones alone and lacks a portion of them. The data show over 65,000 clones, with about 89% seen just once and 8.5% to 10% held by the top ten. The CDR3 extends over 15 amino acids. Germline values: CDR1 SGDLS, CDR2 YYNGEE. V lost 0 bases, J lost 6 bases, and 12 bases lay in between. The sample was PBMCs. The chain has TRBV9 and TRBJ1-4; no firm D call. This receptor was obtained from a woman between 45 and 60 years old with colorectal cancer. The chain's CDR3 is CASSVDASLYEKLFF. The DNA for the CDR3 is TGTGCCAGCAGCGTAGATGCCAGCCTATATGAAAAACTGTTTTTT.